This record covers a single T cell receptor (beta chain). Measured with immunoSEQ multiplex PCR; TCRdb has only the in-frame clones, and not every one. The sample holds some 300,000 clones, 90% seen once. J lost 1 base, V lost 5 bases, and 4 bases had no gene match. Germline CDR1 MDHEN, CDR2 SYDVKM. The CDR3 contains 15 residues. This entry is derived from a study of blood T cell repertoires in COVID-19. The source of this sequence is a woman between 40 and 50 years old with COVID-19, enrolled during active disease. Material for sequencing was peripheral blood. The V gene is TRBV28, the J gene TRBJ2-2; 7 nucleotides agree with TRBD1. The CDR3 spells CASSAWTGNTGELFF. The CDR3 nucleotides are TGTGCCAGCAGTGCCTGGACAGGGAACACCGGGGAGCTGTTTTTT. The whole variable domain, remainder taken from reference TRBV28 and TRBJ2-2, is DVKVTQSSRYLVKRTGEKVFLECVQDMDHENMFWYRQDPGLGLRLIYFSYDVKMKEKGDIPEGYSVSREKKERFSLILESASTNQTSMYLCASSAWTGNTGELFFGEGSRLTVL.